What follows are 8 T cell receptor beta chains derived from one specimen sequenced in a study of blood T cell repertoires in COVID-19. Sequenced by immunoSEQ multiplex PCR; TCRdb stores in-frame clones only, minus some. Among more than 95,000 clones listed, over 60% were seen once. The sample was peripheral blood. The receptors originated from a man aged 35-49 years with active or convalescent COVID-19.

This clone was recorded only once. V gene TRBV2 combines with J gene TRBJ2-7; a possible D gene is TRBD2 (6 bases). V was shortened by 7 bases and J by 7 bases, with 32 bases between the two germline ends. CDR3 length: 18 residues. Germline V CDR1 and CDR2: SNHLY, FYNNEI. CDR3 nucleotide sequence: TGTGCCAGCATTGGGCAGACTAGGGGCTGGATCCAGGAGGGGGAGCAGTACTTC. Amino acids: CASIGQTRGWIQEGEQYF.

The V gene is TRBV28, the J gene TRBJ2-1; D possibly corresponds to TRBD1 (5 bases). The CDR3 runs to 12 residues. Trimming pared 4 bases from V and 10 bases from J, leaving 11 bases between. CDR1 is MDHEN, CDR2 SYDVKM, per germline. CDR3 in DNA: TGTGCCAGCAGTTCCACTTCAGGGGAGCAGTTCTTC. Translating it yields CASSSTSGEQFF.

The V gene is TRBV4-1, the J gene TRBJ2-1; 10 positions match TRBD2. Germline CDR1 and CDR2: MGHRA and YSYEKL. V lost 4 bases to trimming and J lost 3 bases; unmatched junction nucleotides: 9. CDR3 length: 17 residues. The CDR3: CASSPRGGLAVYNEQFF. The CDR3 bases are TGCGCCAGCAGCCCCAGGGGAGGACTAGCGGTCTACAATGAGCAGTTCTTC.

The chain couples TRBV4-2 to TRBJ1-3, with D hard to call. This CDR3 has 16 residues. Trimming stripped 4 bases from V and 0 bases from J, with 13 bases between. Germline CDR1 is LGHNA and CDR2 is YNFKEQ. In nucleotides, the CDR3 is TGTGCCAGCAGCCTTGAACCGCAACTCTCTGGAAACACCATATATTTT. As protein: CASSLEPQLSGNTIYF.

The CDR3 sequence is CASGGNGNQPQHF. The DNA of the CDR3 is TGTGCCAGCGGAGGGAACGGCAATCAGCCCCAGCATTTT. J is TRBJ1-5 and V is TRBV28; D unclear. The V end lost 8 bases, the J end lost 2 bases, and 10 bases lay between the germline ends. In germline, CDR1 is MDHEN, CDR2 SYDVKM. This CDR3 is 13 amino acids long.

The V call is TRBV3-1 (or the pseudogene TRBV3-2), the J call TRBJ1-4, with 9 bases fitting TRBD1. Trimming took 1 base from V and 8 from J; bases not matched to a gene: 8. CDR3 size: 16 residues. Germline V gene data show CDR1 as LGHDT and CDR2 as YNNKEL (reference sequence). The CDR3 loop reads CASSQVWDREQEKLFF. CDR3 nucleotide sequence: TGTGCCAGCAGCCAAGTCTGGGACAGGGAGCAAGAAAAACTGTTTTTT.

The chain has TRBV30 and TRBJ2-5, with 7 bases lining up with TRBD1. CDR3 length: 13 residues. The germline CDR1 and CDR2 sequences are GTSNPN and SVGIG (reference sequence). J was trimmed by 5 bases and V by 2 bases; bases with no gene match: 5. CDR3: CAWSLTGWETQYF. CDR3 in DNA: TGTGCCTGGAGTCTGACAGGGTGGGAGACCCAGTACTTC.

CDR3 region: CASSVVFGNNEQFF. CDR3 nucleotides: TGTGCCAGCAGCGTAGTATTCGGGAACAATGAGCAGTTCTTC. This sequence joins TRBV9 and TRBJ2-1; tentatively, D is TRBD2 (5 bases). This CDR3 spans 14 amino acids. Germline V gene data show CDR1 as SGDLS and CDR2 as YYNGEE. Trimming took off 0 bases at V and 5 bases at J, with 9 bases between the two ends. Together with reference TRBV9 and TRBJ2-1, the CDR3 gives the full variable domain: DSGVTQTPKHLITATGQRVTLRCSPRSGDLSVYWYQQSLDQGLQFLIQYYNGEERAKGNILERFSAQQFPDLHSELNLSSLELGDSALYFCASSVVFGNNEQFFGPGTRLTVL.